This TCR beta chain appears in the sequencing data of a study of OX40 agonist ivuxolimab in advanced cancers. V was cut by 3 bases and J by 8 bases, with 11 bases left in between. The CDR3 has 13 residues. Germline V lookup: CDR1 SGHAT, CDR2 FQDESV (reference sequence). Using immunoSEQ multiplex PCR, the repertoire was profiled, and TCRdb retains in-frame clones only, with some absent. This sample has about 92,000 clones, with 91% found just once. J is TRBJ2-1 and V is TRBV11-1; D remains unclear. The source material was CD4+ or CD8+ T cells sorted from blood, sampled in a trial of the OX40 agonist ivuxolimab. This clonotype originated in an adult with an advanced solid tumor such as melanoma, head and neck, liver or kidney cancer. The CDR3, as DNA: TGTGCCAGCAGCTTGTATACTGGGGATGAGCAGTTCTTC. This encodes CASSLYTGDEQFF.